A single sample gave rise to the 10 T cell receptor beta chains below, sequenced in a study of T cell repertoires in cytomegalovirus infection. TCRdb reprocessed the reads via MiXCR and lists one record per CDR3 protein. Among about 830,000 distinct CDR3 sequences listed, 32% were seen once. These receptors have no identified antigens. The specimen was cultured CD8+ T cells from PBMCs, collected from culture after CMV antigen stimulation. Receptor source: a human donor in good health (CMV status not recorded). Some clones in this sample may be carry-over from other donors' samples.

This chain uses TRBV20-1 with TRBJ2-5; possible D gene TRBD1, 5 bases. V lost 6 bases, J lost 1 base, and 6 bases lay in between. Germline V CDR1 and CDR2: DFQATT, SNEGSKA (reference sequence). The CDR3 totals 11 residues. CDR3 sequence (DNA): TGCAGTGCAAGGGGCCAAGAGACCCAGTACTTC. It yields the protein CSARGQETQYF.

The V and J genes are TRBV6-5 and TRBJ1-2, with no clear D. The CDR3 length is 13 residues. Germline CDR1 reads MNHEY; CDR2 reads SVGAGI. V was shortened by 2 bases and J by 6 bases, with 10 bases between the two germline ends. This CDR3 is CASSYIAGNGYTF. Written as DNA, the CDR3 is TGTGCCAGCAGTTACATCGCCGGGAATGGCTACACCTTC.

The chain is built from TRBV7-2 and TRBJ1-4, with D possibly being TRBD1 (5 bases). The CDR3 length is 15 residues. V lost 4 bases to trimming and J lost 12 bases, with 21 bases between them. CDR1 is SGHTA and CDR2 is FQGNSA in the germline V gene. The CDR3 nucleotides are TGTGCCAGCAGCTCCGGGACGCTCCCCTCGAGGGAACTGTTTTTT. Protein sequence: CASSSGTLPSRELFF.

The rearrangement links TRBV4-2 to TRBJ1-3, with D unresolved. CDR1 is LGHNA and CDR2 is YNFKEQ in the germline V gene. V was pared by 0 bases and J by 1 base, with 13 bases between. This CDR3 has 17 amino acids. CDR3 protein: CASSQEGLRSSGNTIYF. The CDR3 nucleotides are TGTGCCAGCAGCCAAGAAGGTTTGCGATCATCTGGAAACACCATATATTTT.

This clonotype was seen many times. J is TRBJ2-3 and V is TRBV7-8; 8 nucleotides match TRBD2. This CDR3 has 15 residues. V shed 5 bases and J 5 bases; nucleotides not matched to a gene: 9. CDR1 and CDR2 (germline): SGHVS, FQNEAQ. CDR3 in DNA: TGTGCCAGCAGCGGAAGTCGGGGGGGCTTAGATACGCAGTATTTT. Its translation: CASSGSRGGLDTQYF.

A few counts support this clonotype. CDR3 bases: TGTGCCAGCAGTTTATCGGAAAGGTCGGAGCAGTTCTTC. Protein product: CASSLSERSEQFF. J is TRBJ2-1 and V is TRBV27; D unresolved. Germline-derived CDR1 and CDR2 are MNHEY and SMNVEV (reference sequence). The ends were cut back, 0 bases at V and 10 bases at J, with 10 bases in the middle. This CDR3 region has 13 residues.

The V and J genes are TRBV2 and TRBJ2-7; D is possibly TRBD1 (5 bases). This CDR3 region has 14 residues. Germline CDR1 SNHLY, CDR2 FYNNEI. V lost 3 bases to trimming and J lost 3 bases, with 12 bases between them. The CDR3 loop is CASSDARDSYEQYF. CDR3 DNA: TGTGCCAGCAGTGATGCCAGGGATAGCTACGAGCAGTACTTC.

A few counts support this clonotype. The rearrangement joins TRBV9 to TRBJ2-3, with D unresolved. The V gene's germline CDR1 is SGDLS and CDR2 YYNGEE. The CDR3 length is 16 residues. Between the trimmed V and J ends, which lost 2 bases and 0 bases, there was a span of 13 bases. CDR3 in DNA: TGTGCCAGCAGCGTTAGTGGGGTCCCGAGCACAGATACGCAGTATTTT. It codes for CASSVSGVPSTDTQYF.

The chain uses TRBV11-2 and TRBJ1-6; D is unresolved. From germline, CDR1 is SGHAT and CDR2 FQNNGV. The CDR3 has 17 amino acids. The V end was cut by 0 bases, the J end by 6 bases, with 15 bases between. CDR3 residues: CASSLDLLGGSNSPLHF. CDR3 sequence (DNA): TGTGCCAGCAGCTTAGATCTCCTGGGAGGGAGTAATTCACCCCTCCACTTT.

The chain uses TRBV4-3 and TRBJ1-4; D perhaps matches TRBD1 (6 bases). The CDR3 is 18 residues long. V dropped 0 bases and J dropped 0 bases, with 14 bases sitting between them. Germline V lookup: CDR1 LGHNA, CDR2 YSLEER. The CDR3 nucleotides are TGCGCCAGCAGCCAAGATTTCGGGGGCCCCACAACTAATGAAAAACTGTTTTTT. It translates to CASSQDFGGPTTNEKLFF.